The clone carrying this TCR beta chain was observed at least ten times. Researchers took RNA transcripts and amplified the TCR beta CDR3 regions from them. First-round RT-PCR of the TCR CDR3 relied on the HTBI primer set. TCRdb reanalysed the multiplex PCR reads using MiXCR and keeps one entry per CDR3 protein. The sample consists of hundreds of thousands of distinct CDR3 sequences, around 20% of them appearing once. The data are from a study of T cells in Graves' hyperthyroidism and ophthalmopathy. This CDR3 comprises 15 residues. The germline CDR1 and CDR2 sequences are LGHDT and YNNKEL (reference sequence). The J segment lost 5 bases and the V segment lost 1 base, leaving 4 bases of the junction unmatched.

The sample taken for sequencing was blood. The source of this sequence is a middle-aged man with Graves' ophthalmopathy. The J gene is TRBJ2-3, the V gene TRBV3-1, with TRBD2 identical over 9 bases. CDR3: CASSQGTSVGDTQYF. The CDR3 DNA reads TGTGCCAGCAGCCAAGGGACTAGCGTAGGAGATACGCAGTATTTT.